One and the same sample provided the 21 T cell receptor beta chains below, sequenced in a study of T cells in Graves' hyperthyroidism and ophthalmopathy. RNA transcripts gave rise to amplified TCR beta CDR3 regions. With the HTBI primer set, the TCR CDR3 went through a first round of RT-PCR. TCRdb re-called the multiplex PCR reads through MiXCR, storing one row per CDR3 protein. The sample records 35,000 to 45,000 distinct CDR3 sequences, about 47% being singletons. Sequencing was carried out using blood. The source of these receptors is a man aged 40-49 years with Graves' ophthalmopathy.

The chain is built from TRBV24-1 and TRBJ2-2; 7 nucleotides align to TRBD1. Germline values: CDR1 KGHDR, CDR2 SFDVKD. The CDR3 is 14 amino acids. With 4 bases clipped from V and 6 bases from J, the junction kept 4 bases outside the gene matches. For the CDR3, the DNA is TGTGCCACCAGTGAGCCTGACAGGGCCGGGGAGCTGTTTTTT. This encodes CATSEPDRAGELFF.

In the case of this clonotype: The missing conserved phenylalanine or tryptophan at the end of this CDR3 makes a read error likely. The CDR3 reads CASSRTGGSGNTIYS. Written as DNA, the CDR3 is TGTGCCAGCAGCCGGACAGGGGGCTCTGGAAACACCATATATTCT. This chain connects TRBV11-1 to TRBJ1-3, with 10 bases identical to TRBD1. CDR1 and CDR2 (germline): SGHAT, FQDESV (reference sequence). This CDR3 is 15 amino acids long. Trimming at V came to 5 bases and at J to 0 bases, leaving 1 base not matched to a gene.

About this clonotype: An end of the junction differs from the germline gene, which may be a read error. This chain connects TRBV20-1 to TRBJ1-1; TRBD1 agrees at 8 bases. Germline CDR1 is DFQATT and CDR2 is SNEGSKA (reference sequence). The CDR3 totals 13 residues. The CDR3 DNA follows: TGCAGTGCCAGCAGGGGGCGGGTCACTGAGGCTTTCTTT. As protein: CSASRGRVTEAFF.

CDR3 protein: CASSGFRGSAYEQYF. The CDR3 nucleotides are TGTGCCAGCAGTGGATTCAGGGGCAGTGCCTACGAGCAGTACTTC. The chain has TRBV6-2 or TRBV6-3 and TRBJ2-7; tentative D call: TRBD1 (6 bases). This CDR3 comprises 15 residues. The germline V gene has CDR1 MNHEY and CDR2 SVGEGT. Trimming pared 5 bases from V and 2 bases from J, leaving 16 bases between.

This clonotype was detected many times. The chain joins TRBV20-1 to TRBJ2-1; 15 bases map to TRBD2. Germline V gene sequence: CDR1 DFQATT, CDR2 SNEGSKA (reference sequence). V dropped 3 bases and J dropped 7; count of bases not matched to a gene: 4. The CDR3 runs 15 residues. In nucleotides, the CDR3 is TGCAGTGCTAGGGGGACTAGCGGGAGGTATAATGAGCAGTTCTTC. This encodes CSARGTSGRYNEQFF.

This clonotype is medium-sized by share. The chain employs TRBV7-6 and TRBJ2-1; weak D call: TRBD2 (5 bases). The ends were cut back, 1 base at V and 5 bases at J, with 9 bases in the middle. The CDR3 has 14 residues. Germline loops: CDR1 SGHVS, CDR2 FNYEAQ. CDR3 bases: TGTGCCAGCAGCTTAGGGGATAGCGACAATGAGCAGTTCTTC. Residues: CASSLGDSDNEQFF.

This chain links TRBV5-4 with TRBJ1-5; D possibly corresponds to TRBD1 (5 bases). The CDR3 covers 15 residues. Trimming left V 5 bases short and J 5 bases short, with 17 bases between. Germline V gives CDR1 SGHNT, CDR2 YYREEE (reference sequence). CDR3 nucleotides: TGTGCCAGCAGGGTGGGACCGCGGCGGGATCAGCCCCAGCATTTT. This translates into CASRVGPRRDQPQHF.

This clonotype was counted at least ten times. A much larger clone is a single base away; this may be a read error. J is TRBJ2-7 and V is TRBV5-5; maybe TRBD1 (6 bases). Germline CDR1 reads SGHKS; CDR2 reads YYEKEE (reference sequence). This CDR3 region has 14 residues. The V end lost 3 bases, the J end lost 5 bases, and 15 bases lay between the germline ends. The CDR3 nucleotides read TGTGCCAGCAGCTCTGGCGGAGGACAGAACGAGCAGTACTTC. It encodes CASSSGGGQNEQYF.

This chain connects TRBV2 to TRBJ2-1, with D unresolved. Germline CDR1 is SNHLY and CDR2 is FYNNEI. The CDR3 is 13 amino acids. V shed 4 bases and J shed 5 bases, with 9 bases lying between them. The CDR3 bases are TGTGCCAGCAGTGCGTCGCGAAACAATGAGCAGTTCTTC. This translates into CASSASRNNEQFF.

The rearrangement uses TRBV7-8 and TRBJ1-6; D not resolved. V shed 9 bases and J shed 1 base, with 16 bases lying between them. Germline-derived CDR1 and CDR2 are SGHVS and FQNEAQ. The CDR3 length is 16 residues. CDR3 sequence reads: CASVSRGGSYNSPLHF. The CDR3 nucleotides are TGTGCCAGTGTCAGCAGAGGTGGGTCCTATAATTCACCCCTCCACTTT. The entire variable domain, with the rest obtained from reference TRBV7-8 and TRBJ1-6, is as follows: GAGVSQSPRYKVAKRGQDVALRCDPISGHVSLFWYQQALGQGPEFLTYFQNEAQLDKSGLPSDRFFAERPEGSVSTLKIQRTQQEDSAVYLCASVSRGGSYNSPLHFGNGTRLTVT.

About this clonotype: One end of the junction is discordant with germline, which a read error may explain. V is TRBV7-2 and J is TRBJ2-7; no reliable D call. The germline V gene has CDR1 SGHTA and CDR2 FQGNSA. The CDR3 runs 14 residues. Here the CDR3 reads CATSSQVRIYEQYF. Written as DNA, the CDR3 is TGTGCCACCAGCAGCCAGGTGCGCATCTACGAGCAGTACTTC. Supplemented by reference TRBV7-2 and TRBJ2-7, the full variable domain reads GAGVSQSPSNKVTEKGKDVELRCDPISGHTALYWYRQSLGQGLEFLIYFQGNSAPDKSGLPSDRFSAERTGGSVSTLTIQRTQQEDSAVYLCATSSQVRIYEQYFGPGTRLTVT.

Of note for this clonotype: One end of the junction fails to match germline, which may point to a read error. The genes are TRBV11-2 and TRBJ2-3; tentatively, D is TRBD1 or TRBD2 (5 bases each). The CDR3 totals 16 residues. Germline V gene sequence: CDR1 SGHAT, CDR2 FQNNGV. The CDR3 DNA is TGTGCCAGCAGCTTAGGGGGCAGGGACGTGACAGATACGCAGTATTTC. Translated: CASSLGGRDVTDTQYF.

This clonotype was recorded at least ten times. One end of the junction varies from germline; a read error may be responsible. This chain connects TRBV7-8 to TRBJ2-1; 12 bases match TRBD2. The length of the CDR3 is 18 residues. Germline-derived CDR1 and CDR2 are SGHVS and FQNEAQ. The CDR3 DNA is TGTACCAGCAGCCCCCTAGCGGGAGGGCCCTCGAGAGGAGGTGAGCAGTTCTTC. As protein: CTSSPLAGGPSRGGEQFF.

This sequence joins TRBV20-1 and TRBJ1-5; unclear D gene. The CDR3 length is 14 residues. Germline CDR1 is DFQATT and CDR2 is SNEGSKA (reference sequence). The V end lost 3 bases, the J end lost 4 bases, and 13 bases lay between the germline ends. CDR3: CSASRSVRNQPQHF. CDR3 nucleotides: TGCAGTGCTAGTAGGTCCGTTCGAAATCAGCCCCAGCATTTT.

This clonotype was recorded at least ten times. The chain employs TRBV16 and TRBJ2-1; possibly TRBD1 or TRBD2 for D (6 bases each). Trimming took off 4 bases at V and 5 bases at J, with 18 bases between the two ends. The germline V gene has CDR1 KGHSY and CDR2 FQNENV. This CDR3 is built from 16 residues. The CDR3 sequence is CASSPPGAQWDNEQFF. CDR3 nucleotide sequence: TGTGCCAGCAGCCCCCCGGGGGCACAATGGGACAATGAGCAGTTCTTC.

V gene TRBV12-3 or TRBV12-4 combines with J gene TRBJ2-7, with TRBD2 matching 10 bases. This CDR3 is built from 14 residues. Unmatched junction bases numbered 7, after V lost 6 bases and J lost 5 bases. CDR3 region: CASSHSGRAHEQYF. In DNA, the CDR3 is TGTGCCAGCAGCCACAGCGGGAGGGCCCACGAGCAGTACTTC.

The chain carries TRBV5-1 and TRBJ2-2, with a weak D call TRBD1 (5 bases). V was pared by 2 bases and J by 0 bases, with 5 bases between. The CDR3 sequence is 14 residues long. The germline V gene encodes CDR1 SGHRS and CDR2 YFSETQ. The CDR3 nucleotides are TGCGCCAGCAGCTTACAGGCGAACACCGGGGAGCTGTTTTTT. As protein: CASSLQANTGELFF. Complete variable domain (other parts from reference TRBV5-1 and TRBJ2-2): KAGVTQTPRYLIKTRGQQVTLSCSPISGHRSVSWYQQTPGQGLQFLFEYFSETQRNKGNFPGRFSGRQFSNSRSEMNVSTLELGDSALYLCASSLQANTGELFFGEGSRLTVL.

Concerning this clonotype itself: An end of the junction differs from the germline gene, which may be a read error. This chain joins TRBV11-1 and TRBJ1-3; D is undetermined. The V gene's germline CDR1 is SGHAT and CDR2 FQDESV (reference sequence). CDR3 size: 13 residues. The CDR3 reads CASSPSSGDTIYF. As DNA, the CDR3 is TGTGCCAGCAGCCCCAGTTCTGGAGACACCATATACTTT.

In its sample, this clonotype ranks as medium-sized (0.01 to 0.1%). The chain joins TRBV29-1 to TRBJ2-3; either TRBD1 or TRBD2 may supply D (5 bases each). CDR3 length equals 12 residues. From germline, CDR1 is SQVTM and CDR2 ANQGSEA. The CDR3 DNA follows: TGCAGTTACACTTCGGGGCAAGATACGCAGTATTTT. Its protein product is CSYTSGQDTQYF.

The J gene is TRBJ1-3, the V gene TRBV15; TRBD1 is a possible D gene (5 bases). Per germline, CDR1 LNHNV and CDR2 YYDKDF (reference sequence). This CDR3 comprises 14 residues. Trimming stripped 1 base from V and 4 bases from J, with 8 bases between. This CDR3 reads CATSRVGGGNTIYF. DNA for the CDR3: TGTGCCACCAGCAGAGTGGGGGGGGGAAACACCATATATTTT.

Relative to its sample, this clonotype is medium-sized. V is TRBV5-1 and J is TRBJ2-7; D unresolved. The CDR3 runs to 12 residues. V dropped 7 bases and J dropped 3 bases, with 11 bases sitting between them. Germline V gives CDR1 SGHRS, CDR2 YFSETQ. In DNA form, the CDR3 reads TGCGCCAGCTCTTTGGACCTCTACGAGCAGTACTTC. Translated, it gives CASSLDLYEQYF.